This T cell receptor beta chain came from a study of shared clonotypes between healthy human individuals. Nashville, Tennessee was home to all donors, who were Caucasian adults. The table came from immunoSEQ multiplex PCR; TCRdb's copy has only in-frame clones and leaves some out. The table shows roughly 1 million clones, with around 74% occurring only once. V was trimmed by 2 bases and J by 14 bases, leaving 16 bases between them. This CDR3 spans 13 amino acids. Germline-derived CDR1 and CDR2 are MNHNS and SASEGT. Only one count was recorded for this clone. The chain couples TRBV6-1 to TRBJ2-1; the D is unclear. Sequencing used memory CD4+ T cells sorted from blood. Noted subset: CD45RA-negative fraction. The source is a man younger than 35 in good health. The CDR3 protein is CASSERSAFLEFF. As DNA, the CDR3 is TGTGCCAGCAGTGAAAGGTCAGCGTTCTTGGAGTTCTTC.